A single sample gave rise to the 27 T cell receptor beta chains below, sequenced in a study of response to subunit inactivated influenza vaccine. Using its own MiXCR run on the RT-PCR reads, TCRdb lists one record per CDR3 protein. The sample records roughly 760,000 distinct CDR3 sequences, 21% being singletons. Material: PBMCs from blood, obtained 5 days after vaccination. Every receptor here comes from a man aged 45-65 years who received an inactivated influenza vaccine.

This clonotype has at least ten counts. The CDR3 loop is CASSLGQTNSPLHF. Written as DNA, the CDR3 is TGCGCCAGCAGCTTGGGGCAGACCAATTCACCCCTCCACTTT. The genes are TRBV5-1 and TRBJ1-6; no firm D call. Germline CDR1 is SGHRS and CDR2 is YFSETQ. CDR3 size: 14 residues. V was pared by 0 bases and J by 7 bases, with 8 bases between.

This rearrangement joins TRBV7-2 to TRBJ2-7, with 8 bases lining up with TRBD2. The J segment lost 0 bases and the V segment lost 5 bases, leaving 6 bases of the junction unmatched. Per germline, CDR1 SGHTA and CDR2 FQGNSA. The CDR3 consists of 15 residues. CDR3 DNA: TGTGCCAGCAGCCACGGGAGGGTGAGCTCCTACGAGCAGTACTTC. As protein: CASSHGRVSSYEQYF.

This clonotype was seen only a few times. The CDR3 DNA follows: TGTGCCAGCAGTTCGGGGGCGAACTATGGCTACACCTTC. Its translation: CASSSGANYGYTF. The chain combines TRBV12-3 or TRBV12-4 with TRBJ1-2; maybe TRBD1 (6 bases). The CDR3 is 13 amino acids. Trimming pared 4 bases from V and 2 bases from J, leaving 8 bases between.

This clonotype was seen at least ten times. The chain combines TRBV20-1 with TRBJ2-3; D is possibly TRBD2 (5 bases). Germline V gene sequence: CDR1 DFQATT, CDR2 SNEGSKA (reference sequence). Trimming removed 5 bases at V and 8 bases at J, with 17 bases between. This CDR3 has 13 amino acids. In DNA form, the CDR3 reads TGCAGTGCTCCCGCCCAACTGGCGGGTACGCAGTATTTT. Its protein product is CSAPAQLAGTQYF.

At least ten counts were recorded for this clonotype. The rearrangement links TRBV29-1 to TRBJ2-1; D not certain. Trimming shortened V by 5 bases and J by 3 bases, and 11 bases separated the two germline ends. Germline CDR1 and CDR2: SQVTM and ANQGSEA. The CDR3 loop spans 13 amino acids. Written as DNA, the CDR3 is TGCAGCGTTTTTGAGCCTCGCTACAATGAGCAGTTCTTC. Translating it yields CSVFEPRYNEQFF.

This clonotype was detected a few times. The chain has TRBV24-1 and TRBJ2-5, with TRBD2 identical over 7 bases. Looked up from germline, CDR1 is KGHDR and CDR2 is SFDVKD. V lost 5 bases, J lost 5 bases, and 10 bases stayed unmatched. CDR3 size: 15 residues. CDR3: CATSAPRQGGETQYF. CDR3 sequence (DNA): TGTGCCACCAGTGCCCCGCGGCAGGGAGGGGAGACCCAGTACTTC.

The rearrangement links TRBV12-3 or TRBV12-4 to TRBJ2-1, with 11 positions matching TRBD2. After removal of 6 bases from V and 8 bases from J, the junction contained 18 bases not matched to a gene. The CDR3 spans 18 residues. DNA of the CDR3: TGTGCCAGCAGGTTGACAGGTTTAGCGGGAGGGACTTTGTATGAGCAGTTCTTC. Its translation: CASRLTGLAGGTLYEQFF.

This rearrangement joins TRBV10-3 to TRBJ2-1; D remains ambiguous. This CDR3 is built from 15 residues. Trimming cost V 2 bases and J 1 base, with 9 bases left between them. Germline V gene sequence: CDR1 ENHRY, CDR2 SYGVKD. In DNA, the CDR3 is TGTGCCATCAGTGAGACAGATCATTCCTACAATGAGCAGTTCTTC. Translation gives CAISETDHSYNEQFF.

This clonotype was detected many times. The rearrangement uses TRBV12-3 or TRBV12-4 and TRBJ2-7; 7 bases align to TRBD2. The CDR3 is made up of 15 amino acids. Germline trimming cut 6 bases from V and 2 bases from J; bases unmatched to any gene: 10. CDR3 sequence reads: CASSRQAGTTYEQYF. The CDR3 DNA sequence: TGTGCCAGCAGCCGCCAAGCGGGAACAACCTACGAGCAGTACTTC.

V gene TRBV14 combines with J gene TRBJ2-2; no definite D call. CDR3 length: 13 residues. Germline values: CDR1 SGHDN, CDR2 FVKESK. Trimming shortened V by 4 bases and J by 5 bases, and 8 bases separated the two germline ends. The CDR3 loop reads CASSPTRTGELFF. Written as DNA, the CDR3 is TGTGCCAGCAGCCCCACACGGACCGGGGAGCTGTTTTTT.

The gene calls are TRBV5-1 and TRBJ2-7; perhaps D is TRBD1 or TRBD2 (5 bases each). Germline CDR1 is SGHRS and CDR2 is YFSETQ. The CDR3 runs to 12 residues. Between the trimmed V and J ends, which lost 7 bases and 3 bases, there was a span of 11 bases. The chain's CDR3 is CASRDGDYEQYF. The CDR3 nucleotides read TGCGCCAGCCGGGACGGAGACTACGAGCAGTACTTC.

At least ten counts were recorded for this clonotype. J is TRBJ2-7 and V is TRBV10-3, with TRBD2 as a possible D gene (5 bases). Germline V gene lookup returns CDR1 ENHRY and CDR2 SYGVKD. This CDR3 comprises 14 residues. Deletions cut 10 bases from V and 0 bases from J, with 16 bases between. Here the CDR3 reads CATRDEGHSYEQYF. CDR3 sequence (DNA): TGTGCCACAAGGGATGAGGGTCACTCCTACGAGCAGTACTTC.

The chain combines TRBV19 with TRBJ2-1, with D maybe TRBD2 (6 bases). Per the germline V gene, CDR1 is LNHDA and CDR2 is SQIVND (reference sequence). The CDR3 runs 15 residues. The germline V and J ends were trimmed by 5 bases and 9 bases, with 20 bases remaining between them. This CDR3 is CASSVVLSGAGEQFF. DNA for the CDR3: TGTGCCAGTAGTGTGGTACTATCGGGAGCGGGTGAGCAGTTCTTC.

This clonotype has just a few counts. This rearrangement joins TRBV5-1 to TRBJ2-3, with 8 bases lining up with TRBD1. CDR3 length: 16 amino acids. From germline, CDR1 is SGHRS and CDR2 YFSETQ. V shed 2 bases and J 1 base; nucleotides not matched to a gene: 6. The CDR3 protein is CASSFAGQGGTDTQYF. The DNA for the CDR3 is TGCGCCAGCAGCTTCGCCGGACAGGGAGGCACAGATACGCAGTATTTT. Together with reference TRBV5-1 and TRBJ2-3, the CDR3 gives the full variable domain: KAGVTQTPRYLIKTRGQQVTLSCSPISGHRSVSWYQQTPGQGLQFLFEYFSETQRNKGNFPGRFSGRQFSNSRSEMNVSTLELGDSALYLCASSFAGQGGTDTQYFGPGTRLTVL.

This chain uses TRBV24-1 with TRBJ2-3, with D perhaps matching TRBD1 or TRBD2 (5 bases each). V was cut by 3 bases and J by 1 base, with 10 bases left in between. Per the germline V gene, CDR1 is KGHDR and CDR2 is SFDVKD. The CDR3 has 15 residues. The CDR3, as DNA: TGTGCCACCAGTGATCGGGGACGGGGCACAGATACGCAGTATTTT. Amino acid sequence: CATSDRGRGTDTQYF.

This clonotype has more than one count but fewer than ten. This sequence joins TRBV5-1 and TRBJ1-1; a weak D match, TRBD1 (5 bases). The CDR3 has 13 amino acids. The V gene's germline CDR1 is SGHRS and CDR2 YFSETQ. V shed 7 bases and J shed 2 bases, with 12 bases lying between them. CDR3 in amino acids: CASQRDSNTEAFF. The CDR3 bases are TGCGCCAGCCAAAGGGACTCTAACACTGAAGCTTTCTTT.

The CDR3 coding sequence is TGCGCCAGCAGCTTGGGCGACAGTCCCTACGAGCAGTACTTC. Encoded protein: CASSLGDSPYEQYF. This chain connects TRBV5-1 to TRBJ2-7, with a tentative D call TRBD1 (5 bases). CDR1 SGHRS and CDR2 YFSETQ come from the germline V gene. The CDR3 has 14 residues. V was shortened by 0 bases and J by 2 bases, with 9 bases between the two germline ends.

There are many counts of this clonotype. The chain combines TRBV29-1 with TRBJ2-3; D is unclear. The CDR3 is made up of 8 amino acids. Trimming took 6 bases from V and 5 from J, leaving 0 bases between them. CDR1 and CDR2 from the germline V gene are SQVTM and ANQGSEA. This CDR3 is CSVDTQYF. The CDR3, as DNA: TGCAGCGTAGATACGCAGTATTTT.

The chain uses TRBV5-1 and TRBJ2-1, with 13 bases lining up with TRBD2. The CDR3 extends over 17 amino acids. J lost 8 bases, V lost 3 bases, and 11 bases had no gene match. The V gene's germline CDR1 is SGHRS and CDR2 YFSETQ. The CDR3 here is CASSSTHTSGGAHEQFF. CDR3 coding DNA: TGCGCCAGCAGCTCGACCCACACTAGCGGGGGGGCCCATGAGCAGTTCTTC.

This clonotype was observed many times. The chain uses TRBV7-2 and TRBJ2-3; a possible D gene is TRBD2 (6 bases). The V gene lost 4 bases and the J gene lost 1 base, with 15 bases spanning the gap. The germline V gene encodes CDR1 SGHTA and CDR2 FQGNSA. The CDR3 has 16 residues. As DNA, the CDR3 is TGTGCCAGCAGCTCGGGCGCTAGCGAGGGCACAGATACGCAGTATTTT. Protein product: CASSSGASEGTDTQYF.

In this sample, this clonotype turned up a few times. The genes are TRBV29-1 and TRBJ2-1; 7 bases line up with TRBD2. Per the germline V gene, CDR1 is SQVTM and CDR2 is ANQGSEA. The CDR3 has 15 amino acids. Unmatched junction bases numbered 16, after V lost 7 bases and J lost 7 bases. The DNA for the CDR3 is TGCAGCGGCGCCGTTGGGGCGGGAGTTAGGAATGAGCAGTTCTTC. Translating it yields CSGAVGAGVRNEQFF.

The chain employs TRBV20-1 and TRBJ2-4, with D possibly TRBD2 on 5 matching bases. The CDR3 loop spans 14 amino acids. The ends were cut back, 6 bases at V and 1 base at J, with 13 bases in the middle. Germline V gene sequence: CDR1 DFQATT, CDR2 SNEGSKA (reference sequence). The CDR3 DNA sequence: TGCAGTGCGAGGGTGGCCATTGCCAAAAACATTCAGTACTTC. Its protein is CSARVAIAKNIQYF.

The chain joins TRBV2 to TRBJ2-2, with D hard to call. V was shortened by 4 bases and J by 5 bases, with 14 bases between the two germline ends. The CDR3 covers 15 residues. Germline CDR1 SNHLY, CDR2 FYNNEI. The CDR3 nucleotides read TGTGCCAGCAGTGTTTGGGCGGAGAGTACCGGGGAGCTGTTTTTT. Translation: CASSVWAESTGELFF.

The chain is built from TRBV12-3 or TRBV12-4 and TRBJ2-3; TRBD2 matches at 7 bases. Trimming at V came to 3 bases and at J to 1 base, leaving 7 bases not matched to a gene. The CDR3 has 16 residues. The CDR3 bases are TGTGCCAGCAGTTTGCCCCTGGCGGGGGGCACAGATACGCAGTATTTT. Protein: CASSLPLAGGTDTQYF.

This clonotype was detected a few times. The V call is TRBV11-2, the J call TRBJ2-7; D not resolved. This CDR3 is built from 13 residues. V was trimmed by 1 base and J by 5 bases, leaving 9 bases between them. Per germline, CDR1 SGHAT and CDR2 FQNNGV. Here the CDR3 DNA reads TGTGCCAGCAGCTTAGGGAGCAGGAACGAGCAGTACTTC. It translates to CASSLGSRNEQYF. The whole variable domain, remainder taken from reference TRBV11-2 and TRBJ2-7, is EAGVAQSPRYKIIEKRQSVAFWCNPISGHATLYWYQQILGQGPKLLIQFQNNGVVDDSQLPKDRFSAERLKGVDSTLKIQPAKLEDSAVYLCASSLGSRNEQYFGPGTRLTVT.

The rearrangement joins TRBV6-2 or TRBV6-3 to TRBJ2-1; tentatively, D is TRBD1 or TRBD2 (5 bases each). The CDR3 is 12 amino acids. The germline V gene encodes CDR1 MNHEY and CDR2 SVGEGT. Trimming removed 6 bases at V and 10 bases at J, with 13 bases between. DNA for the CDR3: TGTGCCAGCAGGACAGCGGACGACGAGCAGTTCTTC. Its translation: CASRTADDEQFF.

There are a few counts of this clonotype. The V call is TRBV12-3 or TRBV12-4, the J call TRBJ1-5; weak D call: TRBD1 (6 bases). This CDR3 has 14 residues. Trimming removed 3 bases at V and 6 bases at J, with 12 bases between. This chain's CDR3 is CASSLAGVGQPQHF. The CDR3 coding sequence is TGTGCCAGCAGTTTGGCAGGGGTGGGTCAGCCCCAGCATTTT.